This T cell receptor (beta chain) was documented in a study of shared clonotypes between healthy human individuals (dated by TCRdb to the early 2020s). For context, the study as a whole: The cohort comprised a couple of women and a few men aged 18 to 49 years. For each donor, CD4 naive and CD4 memory were each run on three plates, CD8 naive on two plates, and CD8 memory on one plate. To increase sequencing depth and limit assay-specific biases, TCR repertoire library preparation and sequencing were carried out by different laboratories using diverse techniques. Between about 0.9 and 9 billion PBMCs per donor were obtained by leukapheresis. Blood TCR repertoires of five healthy adults were deeply sequenced to estimate repertoire size and the extent of clonotype sharing between individuals.

Using the deep immunoSEQ assay, TCR CDR3 regions were amplified from genomic DNA by multiplex PCR. Genomic DNA extracted from each cell subset was distributed evenly over all wells of several immunoSEQ 96-well plates, and each plate served as one replicate. Each replicate PCR for sorted subsets received 200 ng genomic DNA, equal to roughly 33,000 T cell genomes. Purified libraries were quantified with a Qubit 3.0 fluorometer, sized on a Bioanalyzer 2100, and re-quantified with the KAPA Library Quantification kit. Each immunoSEQ 96-well plate was sequenced on its own single-read 150-cycle Illumina NextSeq 550 flow cell. In the authors' own workflow: The immunoSEQ output contained only junctional sequences without quality scores, so filtering could not match that applied to full-length reads. Sequences were annotated with PyIR, a Python wrapper for IgBLAST v1.9, using IMGT germline references to assign V/J genes and CDR3. Any read was removed if the V/J assignment was weak (E-value above 1e-6), the CDR3 was missing, or the read contained stop codons, out-of-frame junctions, or ambiguous translated residues. V3J clonotypes were defined as sequences sharing an identical inferred V gene, J gene, and CDR3 amino acid sequence. Percentage overlap between repertoires was calculated by dividing the number of shared unique clonotypes by the size of the smaller repertoire. Three approaches were used to assess repertoire richness: RTK rarefaction, the Chao1 estimator, and Recon v2.1 estimates of unobserved clonotypes. Generation probabilities were computed with OLGA for all TCRbeta clonotypes obtained by the gDNA method from a handful of donors. The clones in this table, taken by TCRdb from immuneACCESS, are in-frame only. Not every clone is retained; where verified, under half of the shortfall comes from an unresolved V gene, and the cause of the rest is unknown. V, J and clone size are those of that table, while D and trimming were read from the DNA. The sample table holds around 2,000,000 clones, of which 90% to 95% were seen once. About 1.8% of the sample lies in the top ten.

A word on this clone: No cognate antigen has been identified for it. Base qualities were left out, and no much larger clone turns up one base away.

Overall study results and their limits: Across four donors, 5% to 6% of naive CD4, around 3.3% of naive CD8, 2.3% of memory CD4, and approximately 0.4% of memory CD8 clonotypes were shared. Rarefaction of sorted-subset datasets indicated incomplete sequencing despite the large sequencing depth. Compared with non-shared clonotypes, the clonotypes found in all four sorted-subset donors had higher generation probabilities. Sampling was restricted to blood, and TCR repertoires in tissues likely differ from the TCR repertoires found in blood. Pairwise subsampling led to the expectation that sequencing depth would affect the degree of clonotype sharing among donors. Naive subsets generally had larger estimated clonotype richness than memory subsets. Because the study included a small number of donors, the genetic and exposure-history diversity represented was limited.

V and J are truncated by 5 bases and 4 bases respectively, leaving an intervening sequence of 11 bases. Per the germline V gene (reference sequence), LNHDA is the CDR1 and SQIVND is the CDR2. The CDR3 holds 13 amino acids from the cysteine to the phenylalanine. The CDR3 DNA has 39 bases and is translated from base 1. CD8 naive samples were obtained by positive selection for CCR7 among CD45RO-negative cells, yielding a CD45RA+CCR7+ population from which TemRA cells were excluded. Healthy HIV-negative adults with no recently reported acute infections or vaccinations were included as donors. All donors were Caucasian adults living in Nashville, Tennessee, USA. Blood was obtained by leukapheresis, after which PBMCs were separated by Ficoll-Histopaque density gradient centrifugation and cryopreserved in liquid nitrogen vapor phase. Purity and quantity of every magnetically sorted T cell population were checked by analytical flow cytometry. Genomic DNA was isolated from every sorted fraction and measured by UV absorbance on a Nanodrop 2000c.

The TCR originated in a man between 18 and 35 years old in good health. Some clones in this sample may be carry-over from other donors' samples. What was sequenced was naive CD8+ T cells from PBMCs. The sample's cell subset or site label, in plain terms: CD45RA+CCR7+. The chain couples TRBV19 to TRBJ1-2; the D gene is perhaps TRBD1, from 5 matching bases. The CDR3 amino acid sequence is: CASSPGRPYGYTF. At the DNA level, the sequence is TGTGCCAGTAGTCCGGGACGCCCCTATGGCTACACCTTC.